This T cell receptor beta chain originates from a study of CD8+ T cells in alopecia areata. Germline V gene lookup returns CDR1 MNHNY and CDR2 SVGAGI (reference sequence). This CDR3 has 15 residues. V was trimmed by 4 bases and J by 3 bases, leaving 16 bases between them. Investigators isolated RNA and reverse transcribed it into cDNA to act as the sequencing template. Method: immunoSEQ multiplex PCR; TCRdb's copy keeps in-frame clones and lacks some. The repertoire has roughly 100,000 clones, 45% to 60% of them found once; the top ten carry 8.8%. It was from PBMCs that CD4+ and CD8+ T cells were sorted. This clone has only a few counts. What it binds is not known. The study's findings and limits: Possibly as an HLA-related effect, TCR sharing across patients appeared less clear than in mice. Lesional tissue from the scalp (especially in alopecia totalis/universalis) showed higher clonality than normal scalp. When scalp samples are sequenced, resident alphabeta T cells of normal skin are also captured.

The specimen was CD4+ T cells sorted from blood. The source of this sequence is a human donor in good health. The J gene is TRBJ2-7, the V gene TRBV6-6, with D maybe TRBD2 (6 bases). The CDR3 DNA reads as TGTGCCAGCAGTTTAAGGGACGGGAGCGTCTACGAGCAGTACTTC. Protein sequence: CASSLRDGSVYEQYF.